This T cell receptor (beta chain) emerged from a study of PD-1 blockade in classical Hodgkin lymphoma. Stated time point: cycle 4 day 1 (C4D1), after around six weeks of nivolumab. Following autologous stem cell transplantation, relapse occurred in every patient, and exposure to brentuximab vedotin varied. V dropped 4 bases and J dropped 5 bases, with 9 bases sitting between them. CDR1 is SNHLY, CDR2 FYNNEI, per germline. This CDR3 has 12 residues. The protocol was immunoSEQ multiplex PCR, while the TCRdb copy is restricted to in-frame clones and leaves out a portion. The sample contains about 90,000 clones, 75% to 85% of which appear only once.

The TCR sequence derives from a human donor with classical Hodgkin lymphoma. This chain joins TRBV2 and TRBJ2-7, with D perhaps assigned TRBD1 or TRBD2 (6 bases each). Specimen: peripheral blood mononuclear cells (PBMCs), collected before the fourth cycle of nivolumab. The CDR3 protein is CASSVRGDEQYF. The DNA of the CDR3 is TGTGCCAGCAGTGTAAGGGGGGACGAGCAGTACTTC. The full variable domain, with the rest looked up from reference TRBV2 and TRBJ2-7, is EPEVTQTPSHQVTQMGQEVILRCVPISNHLYFYWYRQILGQKVEFLVSFYNNEISEKSEIFDDQFSVERPDGSNFTLKIRSTKLEDSAMYFCASSVRGDEQYFGPGTRLTVT.